Listed below are T cell receptor beta chains from one sample, sequenced in a study of blood T cell repertoires in COVID-19. Profiled with immunoSEQ multiplex PCR; TCRdb holds only in-frame clones, not every one. The sample includes some 30,000 clones, nearly 90% of them seen just once. The sample was peripheral blood. Receptor source: an elderly man with acute or convalescent COVID-19. CDR3s include the opening cysteine and the closing phenylalanine or tryptophan. A D gene is named only where the DNA matches it firmly. The listing skips clone size in some rows; elsewhere it reads once, few, many or a size class.

v_call: TRBV27
j_call: TRBJ2-1
clone_size: NA
d_call: NA
cdr3_aa: CASSPRSTGLPSRNEQFF
cdr3_nt: TGTGCCAGCAGTCCCAGGTCGACAGGCCTCCCTTCGAGAAATGAGCAGTTCTTC

v_call: TRBV20-1
j_call: TRBJ1-1
clone_size: once
d_call: NA
cdr3_aa: CSASPPSSGTEAFF
cdr3_nt: TGCAGTGCTAGTCCGCCTTCCTCGGGCACTGAAGCTTTCTTT

v_call: TRBV11-3
j_call: TRBJ1-1
clone_size: NA
d_call: NA
cdr3_aa: CASSHTGNAFF
cdr3_nt: TGTGCCAGCAGTCATACAGGGAATGCTTTCTTT

v_call: TRBV15
j_call: TRBJ2-7
clone_size: NA
d_call: NA
cdr3_aa: CATSRERQVSYEQYF
cdr3_nt: TGTGCCACCAGCAGGGAAAGACAGGTGTCCTACGAGCAGTACTTC

v_call: TRBV5-6
j_call: TRBJ2-3
clone_size: NA
d_call: NA
cdr3_aa: CASSRTLAPDTQYF
cdr3_nt: TGTGCCAGCAGCAGAACGCTAGCGCCAGATACGCAGTATTTT

v_call: TRBV7-9
j_call: TRBJ2-5
clone_size: NA
d_call: TRBD1
cdr3_aa: CASSLGTGGDQETQYF
cdr3_nt: TGTGCCAGCAGCTTAGGGACAGGGGGCGACCAAGAGACCCAGTACTTC

v_call: TRBV5-1
j_call: TRBJ1-4
clone_size: NA
d_call: TRBD1
cdr3_aa: CASSSPGQNNEKLFF
cdr3_nt: TGCGCCAGCAGCTCGCCGGGACAGAATAATGAAAAACTGTTTTTT

v_call: TRBV20-1
j_call: TRBJ2-7
clone_size: NA
d_call: NA
cdr3_aa: CSARSGHEQYF
cdr3_nt: TGCAGTGCTAGGAGCGGGCACGAGCAGTACTTC

v_call: TRBV2
j_call: TRBJ2-7
clone_size: once
d_call: NA
cdr3_aa: CATKLDGAYEQYF
cdr3_nt: TGTGCCACCAAATTAGACGGAGCCTACGAGCAGTACTTC

v_call: TRBV7-6
j_call: TRBJ2-3
clone_size: NA
d_call: TRBD2
cdr3_aa: CASSSGLAGTDTQYF
cdr3_nt: TGTGCCAGCAGCTCGGGACTAGCGGGCACAGATACGCAGTATTTT

v_call: TRBV29-1
j_call: TRBJ2-1
clone_size: NA
d_call: NA
cdr3_aa: CSVASGDGYNEQFF
cdr3_nt: TGCAGCGTTGCCTCGGGAGACGGGTACAATGAGCAGTTCTTC

v_call: TRBV7-9
j_call: TRBJ1-4
clone_size: NA
d_call: NA
cdr3_aa: CASKPGSSEKLFF
cdr3_nt: TGTGCCAGCAAACCAGGCTCGAGTGAAAAACTGTTTTTT

v_call: TRBV11-3
j_call: TRBJ1-1
clone_size: once
d_call: NA
cdr3_aa: CASSPIFGQHTEAFF
cdr3_nt: TGTGCCAGCAGCCCTATTTTCGGACAGCACACTGAAGCTTTCTTT

v_call: TRBV5-1
j_call: TRBJ2-4
clone_size: NA
d_call: TRBD1
cdr3_aa: CASSSTGDAKNIQYF
cdr3_nt: TGCGCCAGCAGCTCGACAGGGGATGCCAAAAACATTCAGTACTTC

v_call: TRBV7-8
j_call: TRBJ1-3
clone_size: NA
d_call: TRBD1
cdr3_aa: CASSPWTGGSGNTIYF
cdr3_nt: TGTGCCAGCAGCCCATGGACAGGGGGCTCTGGAAACACCATATATTTT

v_call: TRBV30
j_call: TRBJ2-6
clone_size: NA
d_call: TRBD1
cdr3_aa: CAWSTGSGGAGANVLTF
cdr3_nt: TGTGCCTGGAGTACCGGATCAGGGGGCGCCGGGGCCAACGTCCTGACTTTC